Presented here are 15 T cell receptor beta chains from one specimen sequenced in a study of cytomegalovirus exposure and HLA in healthy donors. Vbeta (60) and Jbeta (13) primers were used in the PCR. The assay was immunoSEQ multiplex PCR, and TCRdb's table has in-frame clones only and misses some. The table shows under 200,000 clones, with roughly 80% occurring only once. Sequencing was done on a sample of PBMCs. The receptors stem from a male donor in good health and CMV-seropositive.

This clone appeared a few times. V is TRBV19 and J is TRBJ1-1, with a possible D match to TRBD1 (6 bases). V was trimmed by 3 bases and J by 4 bases, leaving 12 bases between them. Germline CDR1 LNHDA, CDR2 SQIVND (reference sequence). The CDR3 sequence is 14 residues long. The CDR3 spells CASSIGGPGTEAFF. The DNA for the CDR3 is TGTGCCAGTAGTATCGGGGGGCCCGGCACTGAAGCTTTCTTT.

V and J are TRBV10-3 and TRBJ1-2; a possible D gene is TRBD1 (6 bases). This CDR3 contains 13 residues. Germline CDR1 reads ENHRY; CDR2 reads SYGVKD. Trimming took off 3 bases at V and 7 bases at J, with 12 bases between the two ends. The CDR3 region is CAISDLGAGGYTF. CDR3 coding DNA: TGTGCCATCAGTGACTTGGGGGCTGGTGGCTACACCTTC.

The chain employs TRBV29-1 and TRBJ2-1; 9 bases are shared with TRBD2. This CDR3 has 14 residues. Germline loops: CDR1 SQVTM, CDR2 ANQGSEA. The V and J ends lost 7 bases and 4 bases, in that order; junction bases with no gene match: 8. The CDR3 loop reads CSARLAEPYNEQFF. The CDR3 nucleotides are TGCAGCGCGAGACTAGCGGAGCCTTACAATGAGCAGTTCTTC.

Details on this clone: The junction departs from germline at one end; a sequencing error may be responsible. The V gene is TRBV9, the J gene TRBJ2-4; TRBD1 matches at 7 bases. CDR1 is SGDLS, CDR2 YYNGEE, per germline. The CDR3 runs 17 residues. The CDR3: CASSVGSLQGSKNSQYF. The CDR3 DNA is TGTGCCAGCAGCGTGGGATCCTTACAGGGGTCCAAAAACAGTCAGTACTTC.

The chain has TRBV5-1 and TRBJ2-3; TRBD1 is a possible D gene (5 bases). This CDR3 is 15 amino acids long. Per the germline V gene, CDR1 is SGHRS and CDR2 is YFSETQ. Trimming pared 3 bases from V and 1 base from J, leaving 12 bases between. The CDR3 region has the DNA TGCGCCAGCAGCTCCCAGGGCTGGGGCACAGATACGCAGTATTTT. It encodes CASSSQGWGTDTQYF.

This clone occurred a few times. This chain uses TRBV19 with TRBJ2-2; TRBD2 might be the D (7 bases). This CDR3 contains 15 residues. Germline V gene data show CDR1 as LNHDA and CDR2 as SQIVND (reference sequence). V lost 0 bases, J lost 6 bases, and 11 bases lay in between. CDR3 sequence reads: CASSIEIGGPGELFF. The CDR3 DNA follows: TGTGCCAGTAGTATAGAAATCGGGGGGCCCGGGGAGCTGTTTTTT.

The chain carries TRBV10-3 and TRBJ2-1, with unresolved D. V dropped 7 bases and J dropped 4 bases, with 5 bases sitting between them. CDR1 and CDR2 from the germline V gene are ENHRY and SYGVKD. There are 11 residues in the CDR3. The CDR3 DNA is TGTGCCATCACCGCGTACAATGAGCAGTTCTTC. This codes for CAITAYNEQFF.

This clone was observed once. The CDR3 sequence is CASSVTGGSGNTIYF. The CDR3 DNA reads TGCGCCAGCAGCGTAACAGGGGGCTCTGGAAACACCATATATTTT. V is TRBV5-1 and J is TRBJ1-3, with 8 bases aligning to TRBD1. CDR3 length equals 15 residues. The V gene's germline CDR1 is SGHRS and CDR2 YFSETQ. The V and J ends lost 4 bases and 0 bases, in that order; junction bases with no gene match: 3.

The rearrangement joins TRBV13 to TRBJ1-3; D unresolved. The CDR3 loop spans 16 amino acids. The V gene's germline CDR1 is PRHDT and CDR2 FYEKMQ (reference sequence). The V and J ends lost 4 bases and 0 bases respectively, with 13 bases between them. CDR3 amino acids: CASSSPKVSSGNTIYF. DNA of the CDR3: TGTGCCAGCAGCTCCCCCAAAGTGAGCTCTGGAAACACCATATATTTT.

This clone appeared a few times. V is TRBV4-1 and J is TRBJ2-2, with 8 bases aligning to TRBD2. This CDR3 is built from 15 residues. CDR1 and CDR2 (germline): MGHRA, YSYEKL. V shed 5 bases and J 6 bases; nucleotides not matched to a gene: 8. The chain's CDR3 is CASSSDRGGSGELFF. In nucleotides, the CDR3 is TGCGCCAGCAGCTCCGACCGGGGGGGTTCCGGGGAGCTGTTTTTT.

This clone was observed a few times. V gene TRBV12-5 combines with J gene TRBJ1-5; TRBD1 might be the D (5 bases). This CDR3 region has 14 residues. Trimming removed 1 base at V and 4 bases at J, with 8 bases between. From germline, CDR1 is LGHNT and CDR2 FRNRAP. Here the CDR3 DNA reads TGTGCTAGTGGTTTGGAGGGGCTTAATCAGCCCCAGCATTTT. Amino acid sequence: CASGLEGLNQPQHF.

This chain uses TRBV6-5 with TRBJ2-7; no reliable D call. The CDR3 runs to 14 residues. Germline CDR1 MNHEY, CDR2 SVGAGI. V was clipped by 4 bases and J by 2 bases, with 12 bases between them. CDR3 DNA sequence: TGTGCCAGCAGTTCTTTAGTTACGACCTACGAGCAGTACTTC. Translation gives CASSSLVTTYEQYF.

This chain uses TRBV19 with TRBJ2-1, with TRBD2 matching 11 bases. CDR3 length equals 15 residues. Germline values: CDR1 LNHDA, CDR2 SQIVND (reference sequence). Trimming cost V 3 bases and J 6 bases; bases outside gene matches: 4. CDR3 amino acids: CASSIYGTSGNEQFF. In DNA, the CDR3 is TGTGCCAGTAGTATCTACGGGACTAGCGGCAATGAGCAGTTCTTC.

The V call is TRBV10-1, the J call TRBJ2-7; D is possibly TRBD2 (5 bases). V lost 6 bases and J 2 bases, leaving 14 bases between the germline ends. The CDR3 is made up of 14 amino acids. CDR1 and CDR2 from the germline V gene are WNHNN and SYGVQD (reference sequence). CDR3: CASSPSRVTYEQYF. CDR3 DNA: TGCGCCAGCAGCCCCTCGAGGGTAACCTACGAGCAGTACTTC.

The genes are TRBV6-1 and TRBJ2-4; 10 nucleotides align to TRBD1. The CDR3 length is 15 residues. Per the germline V gene, CDR1 is MNHNS and CDR2 is SASEGT. V was pared by 4 bases and J by 3 bases, with 3 bases of the junction left unmatched. CDR3 DNA: TGTGCCAGCAGTGGGACAGGGGGTCTCAAAAACATTCAGTACTTC. Protein: CASSGTGGLKNIQYF.